These 31 T cell receptor beta chains were all obtained from the same sample, sequenced in a study of vaccination and CD4 T cells after COVID-19. These TCRs are of unknown antigen specificity. Specified treatment: 10-day PBMC culture with coronavirus spike peptide pools or control peptides (ViraFEST assay). The Oncomine TCR Beta short-read assay was applied to DNA of cultured CD4+ T cells. From the PCR reads, TCRdb called clonotypes with MiXCR, one entry per CDR3 protein. The sample consists of about 20,000 distinct CDR3 sequences, 65% to 80% of them appearing once. Material: CD4+ T cells from blood, cultured in vitro, obtained after SARS-CoV-2 vaccination. These receptors all come from a human donor who received a COVID-19 vaccine.

This clonotype has just a few counts. The chain uses TRBV25-1 and TRBJ1-4; TRBD1 aligns across 7 bases. With V trimmed by 4 bases and J by 3 bases, 8 bases remained unmatched. This CDR3 contains 16 residues. Germline assignment: CDR1 MGHDK and CDR2 SYGVNS. The CDR3 nucleotides are TGTGCCAGCAGTGGACAGGGACCTTGGGCTAATGAAAAACTGTTTTTT. It encodes CASSGQGPWANEKLFF.

The CDR3 is CASSLVVGRLFF. The CDR3 DNA reads TGTGCCAGCAGCCTAGTGGTGGGCCGGCTGTTTTTT. The V call is TRBV11-3, the J call TRBJ1-4; D is undetermined. This CDR3 has 12 amino acids. V was clipped by 5 bases and J by 14 bases, with 15 bases between them. Germline V lookup: CDR1 SGHNT, CDR2 YENEEA.

This chain uses TRBV12-3 or TRBV12-4 with TRBJ1-1; TRBD1 might be the D (6 bases). Trimming took 5 bases from V and 3 from J, leaving 16 bases between them. The CDR3 spans 15 residues. The CDR3 here is CASSDRLIGDTEAFF. The CDR3 nucleotides read TGTGCCAGCAGTGACAGGTTAATAGGGGACACTGAAGCTTTCTTT.

V is TRBV20-1 and J is TRBJ2-3, with a tentative D call TRBD1 (6 bases). Germline lookup yields CDR1 DFQATT and CDR2 SNEGSKA (reference sequence). There are 15 residues in the CDR3. The germline V and J ends were trimmed by 0 bases and 0 bases, with 10 bases remaining between them. CDR3 DNA sequence: TGCAGTGCTAGAGAGGACAGCAGTAGCACAGATACGCAGTATTTT. This sequence encodes CSAREDSSSTDTQYF.

The chain joins TRBV11-1 to TRBJ1-1, with no clear D. The CDR3 sequence is 13 residues long. Looked up from germline, CDR1 is SGHAT and CDR2 is FQDESV (reference sequence). The germline V and J ends were trimmed by 5 bases and 0 bases, with 7 bases remaining between them. The CDR3 sequence: CASSEGMNTEAFF. The CDR3 DNA reads TGTGCCAGCAGCGAGGGAATGAACACTGAAGCTTTCTTT. Together with reference TRBV11-1 and TRBJ1-1, the CDR3 gives the full variable domain: EAEVAQSPRYKITEKSQAVAFWCDPISGHATLYWYRQILGQGPELLVQFQDESVVDDSQLPKDRFSAERLKGVDSTLKIQPAELGDSAMYLCASSEGMNTEAFFGQGTRLTVV.

The chain couples TRBV10-3 to TRBJ1-3, with D possibly TRBD1 on 6 matching bases. Trimming took 4 bases from V and 4 from J, leaving 8 bases between them. The CDR3 runs 13 residues. Looked up from germline, CDR1 is ENHRY and CDR2 is SYGVKD. CDR3 region: CAISGGQGNTIYF. CDR3 nucleotides: TGTGCCATCAGTGGGGGGCAAGGAAACACCATATATTTT.

The V and J genes are TRBV6-5 and TRBJ2-3; D is ambiguous. This CDR3 has 16 residues. V was trimmed by 4 bases and J by 0 bases, leaving 14 bases between them. Germline V gene sequence: CDR1 MNHEY, CDR2 SVGAGI. The DNA of the CDR3 is TGTGCCAGCAGTTCCCTCGACTCGCTCAGCACAGATACGCAGTATTTT. Translated, it gives CASSSLDSLSTDTQYF.

This chain uses TRBV27 with TRBJ2-5, with 8 bases identical to TRBD1. The J segment lost 5 bases and the V segment lost 5 bases, leaving 13 bases of the junction unmatched. This CDR3 comprises 16 residues. The germline CDR1 and CDR2 sequences are MNHEY and SMNVEV (reference sequence). This CDR3 is CASSRVGRQGKETQYF. Written as DNA, the CDR3 is TGTGCCAGCAGTCGCGTGGGGCGACAGGGGAAGGAGACCCAGTACTTC.

The V call is TRBV6-2 or TRBV6-3, the J call TRBJ1-2, with D hard to call. Germline lookup yields CDR1 MNHEY and CDR2 SVGEGT. V was clipped by 4 bases and J by 8 bases, with 20 bases between them. This CDR3 has 15 amino acids. CDR3 residues: CASSFPTSRGLGYTF. CDR3 DNA: TGTGCCAGCAGTTTCCCAACATCCCGGGGTCTCGGCTACACCTTC.

The chain carries TRBV9 and TRBJ1-4, with D possibly being TRBD1 (5 bases). V lost 4 bases and J 3 bases, leaving 13 bases between the germline ends. The germline V gene encodes CDR1 SGDLS and CDR2 YYNGEE. This CDR3 region has 15 residues. For the CDR3, the DNA is TGTGCCAGCAGCCAACAGGTGGGGCCTAATGAAAAACTGTTTTTT. This gives the protein CASSQQVGPNEKLFF. The full variable domain, completed using reference TRBV9 and TRBJ1-4, is DSGVTQTPKHLITATGQRVTLRCSPRSGDLSVYWYQQSLDQGLQFLIQYYNGEERAKGNILERFSAQQFPDLHSELNLSSLELGDSALYFCASSQQVGPNEKLFFGSGTQLSVL.

The gene calls are TRBV7-9 and TRBJ1-1, with TRBD1 matching 7 bases. This CDR3 contains 13 residues. Germline CDR1 SEHNR, CDR2 FQNEAQ (reference sequence). J gave up 11 bases and V 1 base, and 7 bases lay outside the gene matches. CDR3 residues: CASSLVGQFRAFF. In DNA, the CDR3 is TGTGCCAGCAGCTTAGTGGGACAGTTTAGGGCTTTCTTT.

The rearrangement uses TRBV20-1 and TRBJ1-6, with D possibly matching TRBD1 (5 bases). This CDR3 comprises 16 residues. In germline, CDR1 is DFQATT, CDR2 SNEGSKA (reference sequence). The V end was cut by 2 bases, the J end by 1 base, with 12 bases between. CDR3 sequence (DNA): TGCAGTGCTAGACCGAGGGGAGGTTCCTATAATTCACCCCTCCACTTT. Encoded protein: CSARPRGGSYNSPLHF.

This clonotype was seen once. The junction does not match germline at one end; this may be a read error. CDR3 nucleotides: TGTGCCAGCAGCTTGGCCTCGCGGGAGGCAGATACGCAGTATTTT. Encoded protein: CASSLASREADTQYF. The chain combines TRBV5-3 with TRBJ2-3; 8 nucleotides line up with TRBD2. TRBV5-3 is noted as an ORF with a role that remains uncertain. There are 15 residues in the CDR3.

V gene TRBV18 combines with J gene TRBJ1-2; the match to TRBD1 covers 8 bases. The CDR3 is 14 amino acids. Germline CDR1 and CDR2: KGHSH and LQKENI. The J segment lost 4 bases and the V segment lost 6 bases, leaving 7 bases of the junction unmatched. The CDR3 DNA follows: TGTGCCAGCTCCCCTGGGACAGGCTTCTATGGCTACACCTTC. Its protein product is CASSPGTGFYGYTF.

This clonotype was found once. V is TRBV5-1 and J is TRBJ2-2, with 13 positions matching TRBD2. Germline assignment: CDR1 SGHRS and CDR2 YFSETQ. Losses at the gene ends were 1 base for V and 6 bases for J; bases not matched to a gene: 3. The CDR3 has 16 amino acids. CDR3 DNA sequence: TGCGCCAGCAGCTTGACTAGCGGGGGGGCGTCCGGGGAGCTGTTTTTT. Translation gives CASSLTSGGASGELFF.

This clonotype was seen once. The chain is built from TRBV7-9 and TRBJ1-4; no clear D. With 5 bases removed from V and 2 bases from J, the gap between germline ends came to 0 bases. Germline V gene sequence: CDR1 SEHNR, CDR2 FQNEAQ (reference sequence). CDR3 size: 11 residues. Here the CDR3 DNA reads TGTGCCAGCAGCACTAATGAAAAACTGTTTTTT. It codes for CASSTNEKLFF.

This chain connects TRBV30 to TRBJ1-1; D may be TRBD1 (6 bases). From germline, CDR1 is GTSNPN and CDR2 SVGIG (reference sequence). The length of the CDR3 is 14 residues. Trimming took 0 bases from V and 4 from J, leaving 12 bases between them. In DNA, the CDR3 is TGTGCCTGGAGTGTTCCTTTCAGGGGCACTGAAGCTTTCTTT. Its protein product is CAWSVPFRGTEAFF.

V is TRBV7-2 and J is TRBJ2-5; D call uncertain. Looked up from germline, CDR1 is SGHTA and CDR2 is FQGNSA. The CDR3 totals 12 residues. Trimming removed 2 bases from V and 5 bases from J, with 6 bases in between. The CDR3 here is CASSLPWETQYF. DNA of the CDR3: TGTGCCAGCAGCTTACCGTGGGAGACCCAGTACTTC. Filled out from reference TRBV7-2 and TRBJ2-5, the complete variable domain reads GAGVSQSPSNKVTEKGKDVELRCDPISGHTALYWYRQSLGQGLEFLIYFQGNSAPDKSGLPSDRFSAERTGGSVSTLTIQRTQQEDSAVYLCASSLPWETQYFGPGTRLLVL.

The chain carries TRBV2 and TRBJ1-2; no reliable D call. V lost 11 bases and J 0 bases, leaving 13 bases between the germline ends. The CDR3 length is 13 residues. Looked up from germline, CDR1 is SNHLY and CDR2 is FYNNEI. CDR3 bases: TGTGCCCGAGCGAGTTACGCTAACTATGGCTACACCTTC. Its protein product is CARASYANYGYTF.

This chain uses TRBV30 with TRBJ1-2, with TRBD1 identical over 10 bases. Losses at the gene ends were 2 bases for V and 7 bases for J; bases not matched to a gene: 7. CDR3 size: 14 residues. Germline-derived CDR1 and CDR2 are GTSNPN and SVGIG (reference sequence). CDR3 loop: CAWSTGQGVGGYTF. CDR3 DNA: TGTGCCTGGAGTACTGGACAGGGGGTCGGTGGCTACACCTTC.

V and J are TRBV11-3 and TRBJ1-1; D gene uncertain. V lost 1 base, J lost 1 base, and 4 bases lay in between. The CDR3 length is 13 residues. Germline V lookup: CDR1 SGHNT, CDR2 YENEEA. CDR3 DNA sequence: TGTGCCAGCAGCTTAGTTGCGAACACTGAAGCTTTCTTT. This gives the protein CASSLVANTEAFF.

V is TRBV24-1 and J is TRBJ1-1, with TRBD1 matching 8 bases. The CDR3 has 16 amino acids. Germline V CDR1 and CDR2: KGHDR, SFDVKD. V trimming: 1 base; J trimming: 3 bases; junction bases outside the gene matches: 6. CDR3 nucleotides: TGTGCCACCAGTGATTTCCCCGGGACAGGAGACACTGAAGCTTTCTTT. It codes for CATSDFPGTGDTEAFF.

This rearrangement joins TRBV19 to TRBJ1-3; tentatively, D is TRBD1 (5 bases). CDR3 length: 17 amino acids. V was shortened by 2 bases and J by 2 bases, with 16 bases between the two germline ends. The germline V gene encodes CDR1 LNHDA and CDR2 SQIVND (reference sequence). The DNA of the CDR3 is TGTGCCAGTAGTATATCCTCGGGGCGAATAACTGGAAACACCATATATTTT. This codes for CASSISSGRITGNTIYF.

Points on this clonotype: The junction shows a germline mismatch at one end, possibly a read error. The chain joins TRBV6-1 to TRBJ1-2; TRBD1 might be the D (6 bases). The CDR3 extends over 15 amino acids. Germline lookup yields CDR1 MNHNS and CDR2 SASEGT. In DNA form, the CDR3 reads TGTGCCATCAGTGGAAGCGGGGGCGGGAGCTATGGCTACACCTTC. Amino acids: CAISGSGGGSYGYTF.

The rearrangement uses TRBV29-1 and TRBJ1-2; TRBD1 matches at 10 bases. In germline, CDR1 is SQVTM, CDR2 ANQGSEA. CDR3 size: 13 residues. V was clipped by 2 bases and J by 7 bases; unmatched bases: 4. CDR3 sequence (DNA): TGCAGCGTTGAATACGGGACAGGGGCTGGCTACACCTTC. Protein product: CSVEYGTGAGYTF.

This sequence joins TRBV7-9 and TRBJ1-1; weak D call: TRBD1 (5 bases). This CDR3 is built from 13 residues. V was cut by 5 bases and J by 10 bases, with 17 bases left in between. The germline CDR1 and CDR2 sequences are SEHNR and FQNEAQ (reference sequence). The CDR3 region has the DNA TGTGCCAGCAGCATCTCCAGGGCCGAAGGAGCTTTCTTT. It yields the protein CASSISRAEGAFF.

This clonotype was counted once. The V and J genes are TRBV5-1 and TRBJ1-2, with 11 bases that match TRBD1. The CDR3 runs to 14 residues. From germline, CDR1 is SGHRS and CDR2 YFSETQ. J was trimmed by 8 bases and V by 4 bases; bases with no gene match: 7. Here the CDR3 reads CASSRDRGLGGYTF. The CDR3 nucleotides read TGCGCCAGCAGCCGGGACAGGGGGTTAGGAGGCTACACCTTC.

The rearrangement links TRBV20-1 to TRBJ2-7; D remains ambiguous. The CDR3 is 12 amino acids. With 7 bases removed from V and 6 bases from J, the gap between germline ends came to 16 bases. Per germline, CDR1 DFQATT and CDR2 SNEGSKA (reference sequence). The CDR3 spells CSVNELASEQYF. The CDR3 DNA reads TGCAGTGTAAACGAGTTGGCGAGCGAGCAGTACTTC.

The chain uses TRBV19 and TRBJ1-6; D is possibly TRBD1 (5 bases). Germline V gene lookup returns CDR1 LNHDA and CDR2 SQIVND (reference sequence). Between the trimmed V and J ends, which lost 4 bases and 0 bases, there was a span of 10 bases. The CDR3 is made up of 16 amino acids. CDR3 in DNA: TGTGCCAGTAGTACAGGGAGGAGCTCCTATAATTCACCCCTCCACTTT. Protein: CASSTGRSSYNSPLHF. The variable domain in full, with the rest retrieved from reference TRBV19 and TRBJ1-6, is DGGITQSPKYLFRKEGQNVTLSCEQNLNHDAMYWYRQDPGQGLRLIYYSQIVNDFQKGDIAEGYSVSREKKESFPLTVTSAQKNPTAFYLCASSTGRSSYNSPLHFGNGTRLTVT.

The chain couples TRBV18 to TRBJ1-2, with D possibly TRBD1 on 5 matching bases. The CDR3 runs 14 residues. V was pared by 1 base and J by 2 bases, with 8 bases between. CDR1 is KGHSH and CDR2 is LQKENI in the germline V gene. CDR3 region: CASSPQGTNYGYTF. CDR3 nucleotide sequence: TGTGCCAGCTCACCACAGGGGACCAACTATGGCTACACCTTC.

This clonotype was seen a handful of times. This chain links TRBV24-1 with TRBJ1-2; no reliable D call. This CDR3 contains 13 residues. Looked up from germline, CDR1 is KGHDR and CDR2 is SFDVKD. V lost 9 bases, J lost 5 bases, and 15 bases lay in between. The CDR3 coding sequence is TGTGCCACCTCCCCGGAGGGAGGGTATGGCTACACCTTC. Protein: CATSPEGGYGYTF.